The entry that follows covers one T cell receptor (beta chain) sequence. This entry comes from a study of blood T cell repertoires in COVID-19. V lost 7 bases to trimming and J lost 1 base, with 7 bases between them. The CDR3 extends over 12 amino acids. Looked up from germline, CDR1 is MNHEY and CDR2 is SMNVEV (reference sequence). Produced via immunoSEQ multiplex PCR; TCRdb's table is partial and in-frame only. This sample has about 56,000 clones, with 89% found just once. Source material: peripheral blood. The source of this sequence is a woman aged 55-70 years with COVID-19, enrolled during active disease. The chain employs TRBV27 and TRBJ1-1; unclear D gene. The CDR3 DNA reads TGTGCCAGCAAGAGAGGGAACACTGAAGCTTTCTTT. Encoded protein: CASKRGNTEAFF.